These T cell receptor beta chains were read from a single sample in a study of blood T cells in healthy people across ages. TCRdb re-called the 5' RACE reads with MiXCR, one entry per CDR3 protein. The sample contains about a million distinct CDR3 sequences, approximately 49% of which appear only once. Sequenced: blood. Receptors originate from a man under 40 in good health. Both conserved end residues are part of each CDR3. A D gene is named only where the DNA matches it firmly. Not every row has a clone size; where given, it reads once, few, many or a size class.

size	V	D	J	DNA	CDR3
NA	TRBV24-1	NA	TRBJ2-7	TGTGCCACAGGGACCGCCGACGAGCAGTACTTC	CATGTADEQYF
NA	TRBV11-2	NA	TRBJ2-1	TGTGCCAGCAGCTTAGATAGTTACTACAATGAGCAGTTCTTC	CASSLDSYYNEQFF
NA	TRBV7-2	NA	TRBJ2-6	TGTGCCAGCAGCCAAGCCCCACAGCCGGGGGCCAACGTCCTGACTTTC	CASSQAPQPGANVLTF
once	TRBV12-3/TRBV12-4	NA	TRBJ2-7	TGTGCCACCCAAGGGGCTTCCTACGAGCAGTACTTC	CATQGASYEQYF
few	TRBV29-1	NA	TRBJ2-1	TGCAGCGTTGAAATCGGCCTTTGGGATGAGCAGTTCTTC	CSVEIGLWDEQFF
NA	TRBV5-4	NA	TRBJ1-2	TGTGCCAGCAGCTTGCAGGGCACTCCAAACTATGGCTACACCTTC	CASSLQGTPNYGYTF
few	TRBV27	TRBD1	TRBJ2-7	TGTGCCAGCAGTCCCCCAGGGGACAGGGTTCGCTACGAGCAGTACTTC	CASSPPGDRVRYEQYF
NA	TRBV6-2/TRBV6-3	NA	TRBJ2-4	TGTGCCAGCAGTATCGGAAGGGATGCCAAAAACATTCAGTACTTC	CASSIGRDAKNIQYF
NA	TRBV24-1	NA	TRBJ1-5	TGTGCCACCAGTGATCGAAGCAATCAGCCCCAGCATTTT	CATSDRSNQPQHF
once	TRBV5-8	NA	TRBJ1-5	TGTGCCAGCAGCTTGGAGTCGCGGAGTTATAGCAATCAGCCCCAGCATTTT	CASSLESRSYSNQPQHF
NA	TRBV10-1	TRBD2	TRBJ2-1	TGCGCCAGCAGTGAGTCGTTTTCTAGCGGGGGTAATGAGCAGTTCTTC	CASSESFSSGGNEQFF
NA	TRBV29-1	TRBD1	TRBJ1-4	TGCAGCGCTTGGACAGGAACTAATGAAAAACTGTTTTTT	CSAWTGTNEKLFF
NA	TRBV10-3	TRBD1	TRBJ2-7	TGTGCCATCAGTGGGACAGGGATTAGCTACGAGCAGTACTTC	CAISGTGISYEQYF
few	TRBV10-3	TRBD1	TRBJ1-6	TGTGCCATCAGTGGCGTAAGGGGGCCAGATAATTCACCCCTCCACTTT	CAISGVRGPDNSPLHF
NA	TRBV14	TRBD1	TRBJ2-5	TGTGCCAGCAGCCAAGTGAGACAGGGGGAGCAGTACTTC	CASSQVRQGEQYF
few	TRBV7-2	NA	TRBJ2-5	TGTGCCAGCAGCTTAGACTACCTCCAAGAGACCCAGTACTTC	CASSLDYLQETQYF
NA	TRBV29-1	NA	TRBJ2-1	TGCAGCGTTCCAGACTACTACTCCTACAATGAGCAGTTCTTC	CSVPDYYSYNEQFF
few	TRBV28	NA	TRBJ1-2	TGTGCCAGCAGTTTTGGCGGGGCCTCTAATGGCTACACCTTC	CASSFGGASNGYTF
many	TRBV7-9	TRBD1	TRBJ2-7	TGTGCAGGGGCCGGGACAGGGGGCTACGAGCAGTACTTC	CAGAGTGGYEQYF
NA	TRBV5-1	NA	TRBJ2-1	TGCGCCAGCAGCTTGGCCGCGGGGTCCCTCCTATACAATGAGCAGTTCTTC	CASSLAAGSLLYNEQFF
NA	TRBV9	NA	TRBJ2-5	TGTGCCAGCAGCGTAGGCAGGAATCAAGAGACCCAGTACTTC	CASSVGRNQETQYF
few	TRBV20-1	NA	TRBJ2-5	TGCAGTGCTAGAGCTGCGGGGACAGCCCAAGAGACCCAGTACTTC	CSARAAGTAQETQYF
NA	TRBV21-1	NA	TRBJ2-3	TGTGCCAGCAGCATTTCGACAGGGCTCCTCACAGATACGCAGTATTTT	CASSISTGLLTDTQYF
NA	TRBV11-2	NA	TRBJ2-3	TGTGCCAGCAGCCCCCGACACAATCCAGATACGCAGTATTTT	CASSPRHNPDTQYF
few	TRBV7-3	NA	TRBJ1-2	TGTGCCAGCAGCTTAATGCCGGCTAACGAGGGGGAAGGCTACACCTTC	CASSLMPANEGEGYTF
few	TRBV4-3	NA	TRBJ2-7	TGCGCCAGCAGCCAAGATCGTGGCTCACGCGCCTACGAGCAGTACTTC	CASSQDRGSRAYEQYF
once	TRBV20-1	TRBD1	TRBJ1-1	TGCAGTGCTCCCGACAGGGGGAACACTGAAGCTTTCTTT	CSAPDRGNTEAFF
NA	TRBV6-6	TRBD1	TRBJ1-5	TGTGCCAGCGCTGCAGGGGGCCCAGGTCAGCCCCAGCATTTT	CASAAGGPGQPQHF
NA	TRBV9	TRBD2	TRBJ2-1	TGTGCCAGCAGCCCTACTAGCGGGGGTAGCTCCTACAATGAGCAGTTCTTC	CASSPTSGGSSYNEQFF
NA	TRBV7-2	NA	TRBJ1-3	TGTGCCAGCAGCTTTGGTGGCAGCCTAGGCTCTGGAAACACCATATATTTT	CASSFGGSLGSGNTIYF
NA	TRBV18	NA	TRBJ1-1	TGTGCCAGCTCACCACCGGTAGGGGATGTTACTGAAGCTTTCTTT	CASSPPVGDVTEAFF
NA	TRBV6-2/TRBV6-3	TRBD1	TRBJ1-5	TGTGCCAGCAGCCAAACGAGGGGGCAGGTCAATCAGCCCCAGCATTTT	CASSQTRGQVNQPQHF
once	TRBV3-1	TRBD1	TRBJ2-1	TGTGCCAGCAGCCCAATACAGGGGAAGAGGGCTTATGAGCAGTTCTTC	CASSPIQGKRAYEQFF
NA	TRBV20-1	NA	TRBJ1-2	TGCAGTGCTGGGGGGCAGGGTTACGATCATGGCTACACCTTC	CSAGGQGYDHGYTF
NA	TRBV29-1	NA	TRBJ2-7	TGCAGCGTTGAAGTACTAGGGCAAAATCTCTACGAGCAGTACTTC	CSVEVLGQNLYEQYF
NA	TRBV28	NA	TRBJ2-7	TGTGCCAGCGGTGGCATTCCTCCAGGCAAGCAGTACTTC	CASGGIPPGKQYF
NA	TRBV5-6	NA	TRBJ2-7	TGTGCCAGCAGCTTGGACAGTCTCTTAGACGAGCAGTACTTC	CASSLDSLLDEQYF
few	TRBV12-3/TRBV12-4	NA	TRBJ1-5	TGTGCCAGCAGTCCCGGGGGGGGAACCAATCAGCCCCAGCATTTT	CASSPGGGTNQPQHF
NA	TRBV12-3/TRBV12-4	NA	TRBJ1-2	TGTGCCAGCAGTTTAGTGGGTCCCTGTGGCTACACCTTC	CASSLVGPCGYTF
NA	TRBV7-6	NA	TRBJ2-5	TGTGCCAGCAGCTTAGGGTCACCTGTCGCGGGAGAGACCCAGTACTTC	CASSLGSPVAGETQYF
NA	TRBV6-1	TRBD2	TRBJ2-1	TGTGCCAGCAGTTCTGGGACTAGCACACAATCACAGTTCTTC	CASSSGTSTQSQFF
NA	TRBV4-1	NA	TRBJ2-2	TGCGCCAGCAGCCACCTCACGGGTTGGGCCGGGGAGCTGTTTTTT	CASSHLTGWAGELFF
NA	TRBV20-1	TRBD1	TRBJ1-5	TGCAGTGCTAGGGACAGGGGGTCGGTAGGCAATCAGCCCCAGCATTTT	CSARDRGSVGNQPQHF
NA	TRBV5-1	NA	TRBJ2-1	TGCGCCAGCAGCTCGACGGGGGGCTGGGAGCAGTTCTTC	CASSSTGGWEQFF
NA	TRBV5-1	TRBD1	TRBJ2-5	TGCGCCAGCTTGCCCTCACCGGGACAGGGTTACGAGACCCAGTACTTC	CASLPSPGQGYETQYF
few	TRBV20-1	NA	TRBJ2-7	TGCAGTGCTAGAGACTCCGCCCCCCACAAGCAGTACTTC	CSARDSAPHKQYF
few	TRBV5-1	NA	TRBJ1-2	TGTGCCAGCAGCTTAGGGGACGGAGGCTATGGCTACACCTTC	CASSLGDGGYGYTF
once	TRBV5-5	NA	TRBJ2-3	TGTGCTAGCAGCTTGGTTGGGGGGCTAGGCACAGATACGCAGTATTTT	CASSLVGGLGTDTQYF
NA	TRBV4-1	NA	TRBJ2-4	TGCGCCAGCAGCCAACCAGGGGAGGACCCCAAAAACATTCAGTACTTC	CASSQPGEDPKNIQYF
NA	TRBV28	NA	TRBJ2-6	TGTGCCTGCAGTCCCCCGGACAGACCTGGGGCCAACGTCCTGACTTTC	CACSPPDRPGANVLTF
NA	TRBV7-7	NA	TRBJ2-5	TGTGCTAGCAGCTTAGATTTCCGACAAGAGACCCAGTACTTC	CASSLDFRQETQYF
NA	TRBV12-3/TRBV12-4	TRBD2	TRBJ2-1	TGTGCCAGCATGAACCGCGGGGGTCCCTACAATGAGCAGTTCTTC	CASMNRGGPYNEQFF
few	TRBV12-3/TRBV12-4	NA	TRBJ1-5	TGTGCCAGCAGTTTTTTAGGGGCGATCAATCAGCCCCAGCATTTT	CASSFLGAINQPQHF